This TCR beta chain was recovered during a study of blood T cell repertoires in COVID-19. At the level of the study: Donors in the United States, Italy and Spain gave samples during acute or convalescent COVID-19. From T cells, B-cell-depleted T cells, or PBMCs came the material, which was cDNA or gDNA.

The V gene end was trimmed by 5 bases and the J gene end by 6 bases; junction bases not matched to a gene: 5. The V gene's germline CDR1 is GTSNPN and CDR2 SVGIG (reference sequence). This CDR3 is 13 amino acids long. Some clones are missing from TCRdb's copy, which holds only in-frame ones; the method was immunoSEQ multiplex PCR. The data contain 160,000 or so clones, more than 70% of them singletons. Participants were aged 18 to 89 years, lived in 24 US areas, and enrolled virtually. Two consecutive negative NP/OP PCR tests, clearance, or resolved symptoms defined Cohort 3 recovery. This TCR came from a man in his 60s who had recovered from COVID-19. Sequenced material: PBMCs or T cells enriched from blood (not recorded which). This rearrangement joins TRBV30 to TRBJ1-4, with TRBD1 matching 8 bases. CDR3 DNA sequence: TGTGCCTGGGCGGGACAGGAGTATGAAAAACTGTTTTTT. It yields the protein CAWAGQEYEKLFF. The full variable domain, its missing parts supplied by reference TRBV30 and TRBJ1-4, is SQTIHQWPATLVQPVGSPLSLECTVEGTSNPNLYWYRQAAGRGLQLLFYSVGIGQISSEVPQNLSASRPQDRQFILSSKKLLLSDSGFYLCAWAGQEYEKLFFGSGTQLSVL.